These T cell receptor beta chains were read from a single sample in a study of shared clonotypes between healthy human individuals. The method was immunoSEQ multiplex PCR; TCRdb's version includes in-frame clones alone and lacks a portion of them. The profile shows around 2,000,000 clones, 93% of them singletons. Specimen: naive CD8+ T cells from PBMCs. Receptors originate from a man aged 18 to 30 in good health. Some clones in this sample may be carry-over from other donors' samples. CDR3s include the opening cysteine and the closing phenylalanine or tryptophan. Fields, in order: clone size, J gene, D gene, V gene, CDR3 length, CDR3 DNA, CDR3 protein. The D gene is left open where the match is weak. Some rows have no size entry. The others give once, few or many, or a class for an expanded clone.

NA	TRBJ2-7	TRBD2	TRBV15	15	TGTGCCACCAGCCGAAATTTGGGACTAAATTACGAGCAGTACTTC	CATSRNLGLNYEQYF
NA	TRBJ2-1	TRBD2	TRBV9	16	TGTGCCAGCAGCGTAGGAAGCGGGAGCTTCAACAATGAGCAGTTCTTC	CASSVGSGSFNNEQFF
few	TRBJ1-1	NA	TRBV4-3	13	TGCGCCAGCAGCCAAGACGAGAACACTGAAGCTTTCTTT	CASSQDENTEAFF
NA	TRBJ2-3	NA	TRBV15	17	TGTGCCACCAGCAGAGATGTCCGCGTGTCTAGCACAGATACGCAGTATTTT	CATSRDVRVSSTDTQYF
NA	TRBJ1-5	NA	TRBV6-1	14	TGTGCCAGCGGCCAGGGTAGGAGCAATCAGCCCCAGCATTTT	CASGQGRSNQPQHF
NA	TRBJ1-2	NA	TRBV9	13	TGTGCCAGCAGCGAACGAGCTAACTATGGCTACACCTTC	CASSERANYGYTF
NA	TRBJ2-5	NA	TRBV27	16	TGTGCCAGCAGTTTATCCCACAGAGTCTTACAAGAGACCCAGTACTTC	CASSLSHRVLQETQYF
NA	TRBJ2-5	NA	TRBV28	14	TGTGCCAGCAGTTGGGACGGAACGAAAGAGACCCAGTACTTC	CASSWDGTKETQYF
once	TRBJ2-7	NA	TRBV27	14	TGTGCCAGCAGTTTATCGGTCCCCGTCTACGAGCAGTACTTC	CASSLSVPVYEQYF
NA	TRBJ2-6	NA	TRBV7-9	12	TGTGCCAGCAGCTCGGGGGCCAACGTCCTGACTTTC	CASSSGANVLTF
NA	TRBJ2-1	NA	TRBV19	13	NA	CASTSGFYNEQFF
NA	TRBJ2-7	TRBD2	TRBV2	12	TGTGCCAGCAGCTCTCGGGGGGGCGAGCAGTACTTC	CASSSRGGEQYF
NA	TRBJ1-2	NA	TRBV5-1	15	TGCGCCAGCAGCTTGCAGCGAGGGTTCGGCTATGGCTACACCTTC	CASSLQRGFGYGYTF
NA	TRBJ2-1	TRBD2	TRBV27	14	TGTGCCAGCAGTTTGGGGACTAGCGCTAATGAGCAGTTCTTC	CASSLGTSANEQFF
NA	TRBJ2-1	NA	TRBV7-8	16	TGTGCCAGCAGATTAACGGGGCTGAGCTCCTACAATGAGCAGTTCTTC	CASRLTGLSSYNEQFF
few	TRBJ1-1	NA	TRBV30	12	TGTGCCTGGAGTGTTAGGCGGGCGGAGGCTTTCTTT	CAWSVRRAEAFF
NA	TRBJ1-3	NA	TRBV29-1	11	TGCAGCGTTGAATGGGGAAACACCATATATTTT	CSVEWGNTIYF
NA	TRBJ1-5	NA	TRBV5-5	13	TGTGCCAGCAGCTTGTCAGGGAATCAGCCCCAGCATTTT	CASSLSGNQPQHF
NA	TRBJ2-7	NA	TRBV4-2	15	TGTGCCAGCAGCCAAGGGGACTTCACCTCCTACGAGCAGTACTTC	CASSQGDFTSYEQYF
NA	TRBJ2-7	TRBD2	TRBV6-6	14	TGTGCCAGCACCGCTGGGACTAGCGACGGCGAGCAGTACTTC	CASTAGTSDGEQYF
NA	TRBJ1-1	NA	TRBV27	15	TGTGCCAGCAGCCCAGGGGTGAGGCCGAACACTGAAGCTTTCTTT	CASSPGVRPNTEAFF
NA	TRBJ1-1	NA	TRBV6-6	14	TGTGCCAGCAGGGATCGGGGGGCGGCCACTGAAGCTTTCTTT	CASRDRGAATEAFF
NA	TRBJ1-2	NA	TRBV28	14	TGTGCCAGCAGTTGGGACGACGGACGTTATGGCTACACCTTC	CASSWDDGRYGYTF
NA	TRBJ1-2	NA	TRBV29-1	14	TGCAGCGTTGCCCTATTGGGGCGCTTCTATGGCTACACCTTC	CSVALLGRFYGYTF
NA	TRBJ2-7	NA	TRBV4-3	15	TGCGCCAGCAGCCCGGGGGCTGGGGTTCGGAACGAGCAGTACTTC	CASSPGAGVRNEQYF
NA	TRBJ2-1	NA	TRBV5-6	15	TGTGCCAGCAGGGACAGCGGGACCCCCTACAATGAGCAGTTCTTC	CASRDSGTPYNEQFF
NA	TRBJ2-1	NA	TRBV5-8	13	TGTGCCAGCAGTTTAGAGTTGGGGAATGAGCAGTTCTTC	CASSLELGNEQFF
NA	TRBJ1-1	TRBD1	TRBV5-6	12	TGTGCCAGCAGCGGTGGGACAGTTGAAGCTTTCTTT	CASSGGTVEAFF
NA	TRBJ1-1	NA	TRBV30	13	TGTGCCTGGAGACAGGGTAGAGAAACTGAAGCTTTCTTT	CAWRQGRETEAFF
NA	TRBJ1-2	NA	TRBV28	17	TGTGCCAGCAGCCCCATCACAGGGTTTAGGGTGTTAGGTGGCTACACCTTC	CASSPITGFRVLGGYTF
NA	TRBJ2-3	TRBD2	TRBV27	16	TGTGCCAGCAGTTTATCCGCGGGGGGGACCACAGATACGCAGTATTTT	CASSLSAGGTTDTQYF
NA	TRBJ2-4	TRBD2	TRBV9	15	TGTGCCAGCAGCCCCGGGGGAGGGGCCAAAAACATTCAGTACTTC	CASSPGGGAKNIQYF
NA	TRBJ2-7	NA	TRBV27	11	TGTGCCGCCGCGGAAGGGGACGAGCAGTACTTC	CAAAEGDEQYF
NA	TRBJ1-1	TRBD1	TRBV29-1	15	TGCAGCGTGAGAACCCCGGGACAGGTGAACTTTGAAGCTTTCTTT	CSVRTPGQVNFEAFF
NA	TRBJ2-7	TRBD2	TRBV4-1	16	TGCGCCAGCAGCCAGGGACTAGCGGGAGCGCCCTACGAGCAGTACTTC	CASSQGLAGAPYEQYF
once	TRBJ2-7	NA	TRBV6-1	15	TGTGCCAGCAGTGATGTTACCATCCCCCCCTACGAGCAGTACTTC	CASSDVTIPPYEQYF
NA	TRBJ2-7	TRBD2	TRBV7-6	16	TGTGCCAGCAGCTCCTTTCGGGGACTAGCGGACTACGAGCAGTACTTC	CASSSFRGLADYEQYF
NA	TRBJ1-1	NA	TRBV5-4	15	TGTGCCAGCAGCTTGGCTACGGGGGAGAACACTGAAGCTTTCTTT	CASSLATGENTEAFF
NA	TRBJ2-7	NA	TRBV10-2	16	TGCGCCAGCAGTGAGAGTATAGGGACACTTGCCTACGAGCAGTACTTC	CASSESIGTLAYEQYF
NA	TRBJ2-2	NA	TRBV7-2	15	TGTGCCAGCAGCTTATGGGGGTTCAACACCGGGGAGCTGTTTTTT	CASSLWGFNTGELFF
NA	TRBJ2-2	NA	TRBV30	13	TGTGCCTGGAGTGTAGACCGGACCGGGGAGCTGTTTTTT	CAWSVDRTGELFF
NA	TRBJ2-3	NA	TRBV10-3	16	TGTGCCACCGCAGTACTCGGGACATTGAGCACAGATACGCAGTATTTT	CATAVLGTLSTDTQYF
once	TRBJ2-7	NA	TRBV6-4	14	TGTGCCAGCAGTGATAACAGGGAGTCAGGCGAGCAGTACTTC	CASSDNRESGEQYF
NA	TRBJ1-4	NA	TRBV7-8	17	TGTGCCAGCAGCACCACCCCCCAGGGTTCGGCTAATGAAAAACTGTTTTTT	CASSTTPQGSANEKLFF
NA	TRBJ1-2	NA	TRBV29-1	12	TGCAGCGTTAAGGTTGGCCACTATGGCTACACCTTC	CSVKVGHYGYTF
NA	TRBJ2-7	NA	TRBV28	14	TGTGCCAGCAGTTTAACCCCCCGGCTCGTCGAGCAGTACTTC	CASSLTPRLVEQYF
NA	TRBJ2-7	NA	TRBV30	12	TGTGCCTGGAGCGAAGGGGAACCCGAGCAGTACTTC	CAWSEGEPEQYF
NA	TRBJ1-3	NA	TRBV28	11	TGTGCCAGCAGGACTGGAAACACCATATATTTT	CASRTGNTIYF
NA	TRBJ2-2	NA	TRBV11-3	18	TGTGCCAGCAGCTTCTCGGACGGTTGGCGGAGGAACACCGGGGAGCTGTTTTTT	CASSFSDGWRRNTGELFF
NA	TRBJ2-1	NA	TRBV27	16	TGTGCCAGCAGTTTAAGAATGTGGGACTCCAGCGGGGAGCAGTTCTTC	CASSLRMWDSSGEQFF
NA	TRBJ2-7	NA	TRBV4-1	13	TGCGCCAGCAACTCGAAATTGGGGGGCGAGCAGTACTTC	CASNSKLGGEQYF
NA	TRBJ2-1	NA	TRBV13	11	TGTGCCAGCAGCCCCGGGGATGAGCAGTTCTTC	CASSPGDEQFF
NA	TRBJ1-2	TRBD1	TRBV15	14	TGTGCCACCAGCAGGACAGGGGAGGACTATGGCTACACCTTC	CATSRTGEDYGYTF